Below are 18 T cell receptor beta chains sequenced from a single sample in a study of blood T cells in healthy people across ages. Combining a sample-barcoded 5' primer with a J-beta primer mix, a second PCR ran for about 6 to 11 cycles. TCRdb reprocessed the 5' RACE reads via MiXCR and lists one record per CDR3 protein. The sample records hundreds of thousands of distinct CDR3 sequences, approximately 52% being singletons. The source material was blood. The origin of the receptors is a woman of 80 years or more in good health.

CDR3 sequence: CASSLSGQGSHSPLHF. The CDR3 DNA reads TGTGCCAGCTCACTCTCCGGACAGGGTTCGCATTCACCCCTCCACTTT. The chain employs TRBV18 and TRBJ1-6; TRBD1 matches 8 bases. Germline CDR1 and CDR2: KGHSH and LQKENI. There are 16 residues in the CDR3. V trimming: 4 bases; J trimming: 8 bases; junction bases outside the gene matches: 10.

CDR3 residues: CASSPPDRVGQAQHF. The CDR3 DNA follows: TGTGCCAGCAGTCCCCCTGACAGGGTGGGGCAGGCCCAGCATTTT. The chain recombines TRBV27 with TRBJ1-5, with 7 bases fitting TRBD1. Germline V gives CDR1 MNHEY, CDR2 SMNVEV (reference sequence). The trim removed 5 bases at V and 11 bases at J, leaving 15 bases unmatched. This CDR3 comprises 15 residues.

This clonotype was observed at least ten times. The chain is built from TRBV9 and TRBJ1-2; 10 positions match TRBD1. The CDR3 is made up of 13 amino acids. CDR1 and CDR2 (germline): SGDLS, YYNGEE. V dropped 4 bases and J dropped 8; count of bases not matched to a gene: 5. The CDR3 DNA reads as TGTGCCAGCAGCCCCCGGGACAGGGGAGGCTACACCTTC. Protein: CASSPRDRGGYTF.

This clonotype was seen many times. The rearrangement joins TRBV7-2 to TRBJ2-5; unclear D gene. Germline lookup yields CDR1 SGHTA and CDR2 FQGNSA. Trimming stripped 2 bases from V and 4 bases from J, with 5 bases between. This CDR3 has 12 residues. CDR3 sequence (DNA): TGTGCCAGCAGCTTATTGGCAGAGACCCAGTACTTC. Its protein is CASSLLAETQYF.

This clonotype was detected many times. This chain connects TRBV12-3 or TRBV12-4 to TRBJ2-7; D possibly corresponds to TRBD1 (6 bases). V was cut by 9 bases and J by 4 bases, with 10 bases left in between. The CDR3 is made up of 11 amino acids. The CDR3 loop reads CARNRDYEQYF. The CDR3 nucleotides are TGTGCCAGGAACAGGGATTACGAGCAGTACTTC.

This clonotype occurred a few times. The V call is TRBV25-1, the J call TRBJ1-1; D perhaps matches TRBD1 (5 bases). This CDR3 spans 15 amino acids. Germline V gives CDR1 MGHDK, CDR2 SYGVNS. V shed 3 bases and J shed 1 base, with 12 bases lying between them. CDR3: CASSDPAQGNTEAFF. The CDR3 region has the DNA TGTGCCAGCAGTGATCCTGCTCAGGGGAACACTGAAGCTTTCTTT.

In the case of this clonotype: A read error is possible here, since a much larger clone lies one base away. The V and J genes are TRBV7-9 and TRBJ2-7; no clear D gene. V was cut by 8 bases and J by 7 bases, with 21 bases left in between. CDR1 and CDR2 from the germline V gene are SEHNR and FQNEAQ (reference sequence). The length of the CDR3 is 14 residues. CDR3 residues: CASPSGSSYNEQYF. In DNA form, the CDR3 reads TGTGCCAGCCCTTCGGGCAGCTCCTACAATGAGCAGTACTTC. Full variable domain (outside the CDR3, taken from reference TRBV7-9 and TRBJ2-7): DTGVSQNPRHKITKRGQNVTFRCDPISEHNRLYWYRQTLGQGPEFLTYFQNEAQLEKSRLLSDRFSAERPKGSFSTLEIQRTEQGDSAMYLCASPSGSSYNEQYFGPGTRLTVT.

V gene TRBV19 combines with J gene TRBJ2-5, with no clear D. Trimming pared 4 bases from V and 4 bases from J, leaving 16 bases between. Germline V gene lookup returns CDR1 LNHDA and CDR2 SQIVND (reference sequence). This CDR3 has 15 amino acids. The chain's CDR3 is CASSTDSGSGETQYF. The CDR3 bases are TGTGCCAGTAGTACCGACTCAGGCTCTGGAGAGACCCAGTACTTC.

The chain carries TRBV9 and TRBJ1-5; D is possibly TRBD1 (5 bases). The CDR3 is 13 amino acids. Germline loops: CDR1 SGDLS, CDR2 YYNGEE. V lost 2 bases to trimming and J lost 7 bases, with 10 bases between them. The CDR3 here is CASSVDSAQPQHF. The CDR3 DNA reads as TGTGCCAGCAGCGTTGACAGCGCCCAGCCCCAGCATTTT.

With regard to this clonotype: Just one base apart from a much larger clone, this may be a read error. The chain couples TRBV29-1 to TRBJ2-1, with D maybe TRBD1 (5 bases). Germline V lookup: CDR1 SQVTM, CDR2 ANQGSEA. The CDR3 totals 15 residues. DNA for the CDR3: TGCGGCGTTGAAGGTCGGCGCAGGGCTGGTAATGAGCAGTTCTTC. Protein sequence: CGVEGRRRAGNEQFF.

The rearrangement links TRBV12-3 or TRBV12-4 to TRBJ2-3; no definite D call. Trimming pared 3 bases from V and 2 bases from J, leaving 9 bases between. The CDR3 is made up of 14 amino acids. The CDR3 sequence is CASSFGPYTDTQYF. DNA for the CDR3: TGTGCCAGCAGTTTCGGACCATACACAGATACGCAGTATTTT.

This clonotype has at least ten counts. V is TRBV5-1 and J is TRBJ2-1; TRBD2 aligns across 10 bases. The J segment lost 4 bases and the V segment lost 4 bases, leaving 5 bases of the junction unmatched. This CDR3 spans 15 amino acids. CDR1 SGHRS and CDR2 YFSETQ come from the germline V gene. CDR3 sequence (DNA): TGCGCCAGCAGCCATCGGACTAGCGGTTACAATGAGCAGTTCTTC. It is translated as CASSHRTSGYNEQFF. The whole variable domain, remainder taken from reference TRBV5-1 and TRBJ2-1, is KAGVTQTPRYLIKTRGQQVTLSCSPISGHRSVSWYQQTPGQGLQFLFEYFSETQRNKGNFPGRFSGRQFSNSRSEMNVSTLELGDSALYLCASSHRTSGYNEQFFGPGTRLTVL.

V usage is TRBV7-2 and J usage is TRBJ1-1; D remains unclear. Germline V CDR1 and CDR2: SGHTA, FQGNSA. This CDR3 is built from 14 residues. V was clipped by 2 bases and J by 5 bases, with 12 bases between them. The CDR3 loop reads CASSLWMGRTEAFF. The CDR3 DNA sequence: TGTGCCAGCAGCTTATGGATGGGGAGAACTGAAGCTTTCTTT.

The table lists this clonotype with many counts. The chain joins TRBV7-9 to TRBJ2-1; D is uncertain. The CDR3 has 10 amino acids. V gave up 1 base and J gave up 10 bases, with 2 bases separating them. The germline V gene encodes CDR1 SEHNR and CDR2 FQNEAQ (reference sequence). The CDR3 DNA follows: TGTGCCAGCAGCTTAGAGGAGCAGTTCTTC. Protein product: CASSLEEQFF. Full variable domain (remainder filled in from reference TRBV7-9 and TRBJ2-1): DTGVSQNPRHKITKRGQNVTFRCDPISEHNRLYWYRQTLGQGPEFLTYFQNEAQLEKSRLLSDRFSAERPKGSFSTLEIQRTEQGDSAMYLCASSLEEQFFGPGTRLTVL.

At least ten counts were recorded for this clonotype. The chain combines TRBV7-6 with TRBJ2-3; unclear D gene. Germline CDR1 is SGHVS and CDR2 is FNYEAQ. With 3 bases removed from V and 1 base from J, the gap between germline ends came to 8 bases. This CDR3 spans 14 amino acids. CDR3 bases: TGTGCCAGCAGCTTGACCCCTGGCACAGATACGCAGTATTTT. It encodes CASSLTPGTDTQYF.

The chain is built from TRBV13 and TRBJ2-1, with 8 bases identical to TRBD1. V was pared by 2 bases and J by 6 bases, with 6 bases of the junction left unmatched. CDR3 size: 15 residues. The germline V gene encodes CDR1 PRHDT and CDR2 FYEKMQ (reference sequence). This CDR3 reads CASSLLGTGSNEQFF. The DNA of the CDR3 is TGTGCCAGCAGCTTATTGGGGACAGGTTCCAATGAGCAGTTCTTC.

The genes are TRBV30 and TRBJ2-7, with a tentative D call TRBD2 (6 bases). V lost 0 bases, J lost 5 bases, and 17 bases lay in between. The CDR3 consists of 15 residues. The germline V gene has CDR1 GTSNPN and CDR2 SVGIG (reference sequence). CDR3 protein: CAWSVLEAGGHEQYF. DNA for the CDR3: TGTGCCTGGAGTGTACTGGAAGCGGGCGGCCACGAGCAGTACTTC. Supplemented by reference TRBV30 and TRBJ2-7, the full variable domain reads SQTIHQWPATLVQPVGSPLSLECTVEGTSNPNLYWYRQAAGRGLQLLFYSVGIGQISSEVPQNLSASRPQDRQFILSSKKLLLSDSGFYLCAWSVLEAGGHEQYFGPGTRLTVT.

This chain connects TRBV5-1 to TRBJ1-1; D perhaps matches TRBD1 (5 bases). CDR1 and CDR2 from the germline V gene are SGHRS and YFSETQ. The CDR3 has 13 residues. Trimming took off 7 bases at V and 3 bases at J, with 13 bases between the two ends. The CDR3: CASGTGRDTEAFF. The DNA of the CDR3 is TGCGCCAGCGGGACGGGGCGCGACACTGAAGCTTTCTTT.